This is a list of T cell receptor beta chains from one sample in a study of shared clonotypes between healthy human individuals. The protocol was immunoSEQ multiplex PCR, while the TCRdb copy is restricted to in-frame clones and leaves out a portion. Here the sample spans over a million clones, approximately 76% being singletons. The sequencing sample was made of memory CD4+ T cells sorted from blood. These receptors originate from a man younger than 35 in good health. The CDR3 runs from the conserved cysteine through the conserved F or W. The order of the fields is J gene, V gene, CDR3 protein.

TRBJ1-2,TRBV6-5,CASTTGGPNIYGYTF
TRBJ2-5,TRBV7-2,CASSPSGYQETQYF
TRBJ1-1,TRBV30,CAWGPGVAAFF
TRBJ2-7,TRBV18,CASSGERHYEQYF
TRBJ1-6,TRBV6-5,CASNRARRTPLHF
TRBJ1-5,TRBV7-8,CASSFWSGADFQPQHF
TRBJ1-1,TRBV6-5,CAAIPRGENTEAFF
TRBJ2-7,TRBV10-1,CASSDEGPSYEQYF
TRBJ1-4,TRBV9,CASSVGEGTNEKLFF
TRBJ2-5,TRBV7-2,CASSWGGETQYF
TRBJ2-7,TRBV6-1,CASSPGQGGYEQYF
TRBJ2-1,TRBV5-1,CASSLSGGLSYNEQFF
TRBJ1-2,TRBV10-3,CAIGSASPYGYTF
TRBJ2-7,TRBV10-3,CAIADAVEIYEQYF
TRBJ2-3,TRBV4-2,CASSQGSGTTSTDTQYF
TRBJ2-3,TRBV29-1,CSVARERDTQYF
TRBJ2-6,TRBV30,CAWGTGGSGANVLTF
TRBJ2-7,TRBV6-1,CASSALGQEKYF
TRBJ1-2,TRBV4-2,CASSQLGQGYGYTF
TRBJ2-2,TRBV9,CASSPSSGTNTGELFF
TRBJ2-1,TRBV7-9,CASSSTELGYNEQFF
TRBJ1-5,TRBV6-6,CASRSGQGLNQPQHF
TRBJ2-1,TRBV5-1,CASSKGLAINPPYNEQFF
TRBJ2-7,TRBV6-6,CASSPVGGYEQYF
TRBJ2-1,TRBV5-1,CASLRTSGSSEQFF
TRBJ1-1,TRBV25-1,CASSHKGTEAFF
TRBJ2-5,TRBV5-1,CASSLTGPGLETQYF
TRBJ2-5,TRBV7-9,CASSPGVGVQETQYF
TRBJ1-3,TRBV5-1,CASAAGSSGNTIYF
TRBJ1-2,TRBV30,CAWSPNLVSYGYTF
TRBJ2-1,TRBV2,CASIEGSYNEQFF
TRBJ2-2,TRBV28,CASERAGRTHTGELFF
TRBJ2-3,TRBV4-1,CASSQGISTDTQYF
TRBJ2-7,TRBV6-5,CASSIQFSTHEQYF
TRBJ2-1,TRBV23-1,CASSQSWDRLDNEQFF
TRBJ2-5,TRBV5-1,CASSDTRGHETQYF